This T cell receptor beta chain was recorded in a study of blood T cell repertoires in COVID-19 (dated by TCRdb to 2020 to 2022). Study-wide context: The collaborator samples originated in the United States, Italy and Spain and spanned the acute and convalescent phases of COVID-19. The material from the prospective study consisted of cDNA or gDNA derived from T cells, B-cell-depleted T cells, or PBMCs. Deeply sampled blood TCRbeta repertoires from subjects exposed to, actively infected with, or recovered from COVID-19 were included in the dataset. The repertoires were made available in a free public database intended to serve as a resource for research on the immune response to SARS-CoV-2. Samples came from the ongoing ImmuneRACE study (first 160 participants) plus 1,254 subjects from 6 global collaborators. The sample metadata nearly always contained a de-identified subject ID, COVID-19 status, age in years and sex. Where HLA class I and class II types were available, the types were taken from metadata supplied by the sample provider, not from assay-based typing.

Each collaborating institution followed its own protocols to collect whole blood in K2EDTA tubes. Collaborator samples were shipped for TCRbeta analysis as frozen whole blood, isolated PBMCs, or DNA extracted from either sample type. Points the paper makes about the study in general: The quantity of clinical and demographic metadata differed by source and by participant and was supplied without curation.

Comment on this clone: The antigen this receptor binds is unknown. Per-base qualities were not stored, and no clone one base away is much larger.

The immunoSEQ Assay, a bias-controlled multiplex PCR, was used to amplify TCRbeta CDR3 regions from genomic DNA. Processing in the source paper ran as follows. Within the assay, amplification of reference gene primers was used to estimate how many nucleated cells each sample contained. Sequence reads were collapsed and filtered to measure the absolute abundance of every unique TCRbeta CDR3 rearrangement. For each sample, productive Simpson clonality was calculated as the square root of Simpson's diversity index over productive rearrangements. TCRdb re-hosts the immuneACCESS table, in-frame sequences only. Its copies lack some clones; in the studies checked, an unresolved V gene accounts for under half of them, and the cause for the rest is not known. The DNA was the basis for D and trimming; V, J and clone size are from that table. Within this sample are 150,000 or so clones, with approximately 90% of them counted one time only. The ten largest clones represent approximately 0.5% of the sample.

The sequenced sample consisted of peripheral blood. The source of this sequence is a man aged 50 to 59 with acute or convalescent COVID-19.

The CDR3 protein: CASQPRVYTEAFF. The DNA sequence is given as TGTGCCAGCCAACCCAGGGTTTACACTGAAGCTTTCTTT. Rearrangement joined TRBV7-2 to TRBJ1-1; TRBD1 is a possible D gene, resting on 5 matching bases. A distance of 13 bases separates the germline ends of V and J, which lose 8 bases and 3 bases respectively. From the cysteine through the phenylalanine, the CDR3 covers 13 amino acids. Only the CDR3 region is kept as DNA, spanning 39 bases read in frame from base 1. CDR1 and CDR2, looked up from the germline V gene, are SGHTA and FQGNSA.